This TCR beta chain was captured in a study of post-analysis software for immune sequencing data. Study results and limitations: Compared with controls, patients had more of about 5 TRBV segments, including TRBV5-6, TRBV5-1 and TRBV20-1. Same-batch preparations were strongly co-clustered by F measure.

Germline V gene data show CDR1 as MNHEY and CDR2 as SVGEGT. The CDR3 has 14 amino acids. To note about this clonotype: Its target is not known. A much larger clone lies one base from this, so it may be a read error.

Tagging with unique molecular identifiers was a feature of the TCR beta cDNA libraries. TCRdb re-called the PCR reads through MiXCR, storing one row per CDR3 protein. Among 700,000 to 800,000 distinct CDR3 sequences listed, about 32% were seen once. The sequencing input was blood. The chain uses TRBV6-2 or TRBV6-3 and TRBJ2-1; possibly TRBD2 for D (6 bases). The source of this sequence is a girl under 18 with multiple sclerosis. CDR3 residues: CTSRLGLSYNEQFF. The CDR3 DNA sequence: TGTACCAGCAGACTGGGACTTTCCTACAATGAGCAGTTCTTC.